One and the same sample provided the 10 T cell receptor beta chains below, sequenced in a study of blood T cell repertoires in COVID-19. Some clones are missing from TCRdb's copy, which holds only in-frame ones; the method was immunoSEQ multiplex PCR. Of roughly 250,000 clones in the sample, under 85% were seen once. Sequencing was performed on peripheral blood. These receptor sequences come from a human donor with COVID-19, enrolled during active disease. The donor label of this sample is uncertain.

This clone was counted once. The CDR3: CASSTMTGSGATDTQYF. The CDR3 bases are TGTGCCAGTAGTACAATGACGGGTAGCGGTGCCACAGATACGCAGTATTTT. This chain uses TRBV19 with TRBJ2-3; D perhaps matches TRBD2 (6 bases). V dropped 4 bases and J dropped 2 bases, with 19 bases sitting between them. The CDR3 consists of 17 residues. Per the germline V gene, CDR1 is LNHDA and CDR2 is SQIVND (reference sequence).

CDR3 region: CASSFAGDGNTEAFF. The CDR3 coding sequence is TGTGCCAGCAGCTTTGCAGGGGATGGGAACACTGAAGCTTTCTTT. The chain combines TRBV9 with TRBJ1-1, with D tentatively TRBD1 (6 bases). CDR1 is SGDLS, CDR2 YYNGEE, per germline. The CDR3 spans 15 residues. Trimming cost V 4 bases and J 1 base, with 14 bases left between them.

The CDR3 nucleotides read TGTGCCAGCAGTTTCGACAGGACACTAAACATTCAGTACTTC. Translating gives CASSFDRTLNIQYF. The chain employs TRBV27 and TRBJ2-4; tentatively, D is TRBD1 (6 bases). The germline gives CDR1 MNHEY, CDR2 SMNVEV (reference sequence). The CDR3 has 14 residues. The ends were cut back, 3 bases at V and 6 bases at J, with 12 bases in the middle.

This clone appeared a single time. The chain uses TRBV15 and TRBJ1-5; 8 bases line up with TRBD1. Germline trimming cut 3 bases from V and 2 bases from J; bases unmatched to any gene: 3. CDR3 length equals 15 residues. The germline V gene encodes CDR1 LNHNV and CDR2 YYDKDF (reference sequence). Here the CDR3 reads CATSRDRVGNQPQHF. CDR3 DNA: TGTGCCACCAGCAGGGACAGGGTAGGCAATCAGCCCCAGCATTTT. The entire variable domain, with the rest obtained from reference TRBV15 and TRBJ1-5, is as follows: DAMVIQNPRYQVTQFGKPVTLSCSQTLNHNVMYWYQQKSSQAPKLLFHYYDKDFNNEADTPDNFQSRRPNTSFCFLDIRSPGLGDTAMYLCATSRDRVGNQPQHFGDGTRLSIL.

This clone was seen just once. The V and J genes are TRBV12-3 or TRBV12-4 and TRBJ2-7; 7 bases are shared with TRBD2. The J segment lost 11 bases and the V segment lost 1 base, leaving 5 bases of the junction unmatched. The CDR3 totals 12 residues. CDR3 nucleotides: TGTGCCAGCAGTTTAGGCCCGGGACTAAAGTACTTC. Translation gives CASSLGPGLKYF.

V and J are TRBV28 and TRBJ2-1, with TRBD2 identical over 7 bases. Germline V CDR1 and CDR2: MDHEN, SYDVKM. This CDR3 is 18 amino acids long. Trimming cost V 3 bases and J 0 bases; bases outside gene matches: 11. CDR3 DNA sequence: TGTGCCAGCAGTTTCCTCACGCAGCGGGGTAACTCCTACAATGAGCAGTTCTTC. This sequence encodes CASSFLTQRGNSYNEQFF. Looking up the rest from reference TRBV28 and TRBJ2-1 gives the full variable domain: DVKVTQSSRYLVKRTGEKVFLECVQDMDHENMFWYRQDPGLGLRLIYFSYDVKMKEKGDIPEGYSVSREKKERFSLILESASTNQTSMYLCASSFLTQRGNSYNEQFFGPGTRLTVL.

V gene TRBV6-5 combines with J gene TRBJ1-1, with 7 positions matching TRBD1. With V trimmed by 4 bases and J by 0 bases, 8 bases remained unmatched. Looked up from germline, CDR1 is MNHEY and CDR2 is SVGAGI. The CDR3 loop spans 16 amino acids. The CDR3 nucleotides read TGTGCCAGCAGTTGGGCAGGGGGTCGAATGAACACTGAAGCTTTCTTT. Protein sequence: CASSWAGGRMNTEAFF.

The genes are TRBV7-8 and TRBJ2-3, with 11 bases lining up with TRBD2. The CDR3 length is 15 residues. The V segment lost 4 bases and the J segment 6 bases; nucleotides outside the gene matches: 6. The germline CDR1 and CDR2 sequences are SGHVS and FQNEAQ. The CDR3 sequence is CASSSSGRLGDTQYF. CDR3 sequence (DNA): TGTGCCAGCAGCTCTAGCGGGAGGCTAGGGGATACGCAGTATTTT.

The chain links TRBV30 to TRBJ1-1; 7 bases fit TRBD1. After removal of 2 bases from V and 6 bases from J, the junction contained 9 bases not matched to a gene. There are 14 residues in the CDR3. The germline V gene has CDR1 GTSNPN and CDR2 SVGIG (reference sequence). CDR3 sequence (DNA): TGTGCCTGGAGTCGGTTGACAGGGACCGCTGAAGCTTTCTTT. This translates into CAWSRLTGTAEAFF.

As concerns this clone: The same CDR3 also results from other DNA sequences found in this sample. The chain employs TRBV9 and TRBJ2-2; 9 positions match TRBD1. In germline, CDR1 is SGDLS, CDR2 YYNGEE. The CDR3 consists of 15 residues. The V and J ends lost 2 bases and 3 bases, in that order; junction bases with no gene match: 2. CDR3 sequence (DNA): TGTGCCAGCAGCGTGGGACAGGGCTACACCGGGGAGCTGTTTTTT. Translating it yields CASSVGQGYTGELFF.